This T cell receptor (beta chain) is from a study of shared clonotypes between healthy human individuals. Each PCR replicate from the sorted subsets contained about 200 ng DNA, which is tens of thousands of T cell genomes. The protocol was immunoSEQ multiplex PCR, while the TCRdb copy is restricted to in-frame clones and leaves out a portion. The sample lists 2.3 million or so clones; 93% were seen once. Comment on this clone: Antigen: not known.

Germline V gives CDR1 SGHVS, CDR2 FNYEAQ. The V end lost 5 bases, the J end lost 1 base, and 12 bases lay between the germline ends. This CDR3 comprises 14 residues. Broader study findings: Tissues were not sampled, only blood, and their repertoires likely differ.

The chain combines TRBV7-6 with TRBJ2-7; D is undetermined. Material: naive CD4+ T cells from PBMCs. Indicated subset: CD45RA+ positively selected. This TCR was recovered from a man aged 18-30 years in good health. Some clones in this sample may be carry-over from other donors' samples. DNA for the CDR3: TGTGCCAGCAGCCATCCGGCCTTATCCTACGAGCAGTACTTC. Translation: CASSHPALSYEQYF.